These 10 T cell receptor beta chains came from one sample sequenced in a study of Graves' ophthalmopathy and Graves' hyperthyroidism (dated by TCRdb to 2016 to 2019). The sequencer listed for this sample is Illumina HiSeq 2000. TCR beta CDR3 regions were amplified from RNA transcripts for repertoire sequencing. The first round of RT-PCR was done with HTBI primers and the Qiagen OneStep RT-PCR kit, and was followed by a second round of multiplex PCR, then size selection and purification. In-frame beta chains were kept once TCRdb had trimmed the public reads at Q25 with fastp and called clones with MiXCR. Each record represents a unique CDR3 protein, reported with the most common genes and DNA among its rows. The sample data list about 390,000 distinct CDR3 sequences, and about 17% of these were observed just once. 2.4% of the sample lies in the top ten. Specimen: peripheral blood. The receptors here all came from an adult woman with stable Graves' hyperthyroidism.

The V call is TRBV29-1, the J call TRBJ2-5, with 15 bases matching TRBD2. J gave up 3 bases and V 2 bases, and 7 bases lay outside the gene matches. From germline, CDR1 is SQVTM and CDR2 ANQGSEA. The CDR3 sequence is 17 residues long. CDR3 sequence (DNA): TGCAGCGTTGAAATTTGGACTAGCGGGAGGGCCAAAGAGACCCAGTACTTC. The encoded protein is CSVEIWTSGRAKETQYF. The full variable domain, in which reference TRBV29-1 and TRBJ2-5 provide the parts outside the CDR3, is SAVISQKPSRDICQRGTSLTIQCQVDSQVTMMFWYRQQPGQSLTLIATANQGSEATYESGFVIDKFPISRPNLTFSTLTVSNMSPEDSSIYLCSVEIWTSGRAKETQYFGPGTRLLVL.

This clonotype has at least ten counts. V usage is TRBV6-2 or TRBV6-3 and J usage is TRBJ2-4; the match to TRBD2 covers 7 bases. The V gene's germline CDR1 is MNHEY and CDR2 SVGEGT. This CDR3 is built from 14 residues. J was trimmed by 2 bases and V by 6 bases; bases with no gene match: 4. CDR3: CASRTGGSKNIQYF. Here the CDR3 DNA reads TGTGCCAGCAGGACGGGGGGTTCCAAAAACATTCAGTACTTC.

The J gene is TRBJ2-2, the V gene TRBV11-2; TRBD2 aligns across 14 bases. The CDR3 is 16 amino acids. Germline V CDR1 and CDR2: SGHAT, FQNNGV. After removal of 5 bases from V and 7 bases from J, the junction contained 6 bases not matched to a gene. The CDR3 bases are TGTGCCAGCAGCCCGGGGACTAGCGGGAGTCACGGGGAGCTGTTTTTT. The encoded protein is CASSPGTSGSHGELFF. The entire variable domain, with the rest obtained from reference TRBV11-2 and TRBJ2-2, is as follows: EAGVAQSPRYKIIEKRQSVAFWCNPISGHATLYWYQQILGQGPKLLIQFQNNGVVDDSQLPKDRFSAERLKGVDSTLKIQPAKLEDSAVYLCASSPGTSGSHGELFFGEGSRLTVL.

The chain carries TRBV30 and TRBJ1-2; 8 bases are shared with TRBD1. J lost 3 bases, V lost 4 bases, and 13 bases had no gene match. Germline V gene sequence: CDR1 GTSNPN, CDR2 SVGIG (reference sequence). The CDR3 spans 16 residues. The CDR3 sequence is CAWIPAAGGFDYGYTF. The DNA of the CDR3 is TGTGCCTGGATCCCGGCGGCAGGGGGCTTCGACTATGGCTACACCTTC.

In this sample, this clonotype turned up a few times. The rearrangement joins TRBV2 to TRBJ2-2, with 8 bases matching TRBD2. CDR3 length: 18 amino acids. In germline, CDR1 is SNHLY, CDR2 FYNNEI. V was clipped by 7 bases and J by 4 bases; unmatched bases: 17. The CDR3 bases are TGTGCCAGCAACCTGCGGGAGGTACGCTCCCGGGTCACCGGGGAGCTGTTTTTT. Protein: CASNLREVRSRVTGELFF. Full variable domain (missing parts from reference TRBV2 and TRBJ2-2): EPEVTQTPSHQVTQMGQEVILRCVPISNHLYFYWYRQILGQKVEFLVSFYNNEISEKSEIFDDQFSVERPDGSNFTLKIRSTKLEDSAMYFCASNLREVRSRVTGELFFGEGSRLTVL.

Notes on this clonotype: A much larger clone differs from this one at a single base, so this may be a read error. The chain couples TRBV2 to TRBJ2-5, with a tentative D call TRBD1 (6 bases). Germline CDR1 and CDR2: SNHLY and FYNNEI. CDR3 length equals 13 residues. CDR3: CASRDDRRETQCF. DNA for the CDR3: TGTGCCAGCAGAGACGACAGGCGCGAGACCCAGTGCTTC.

This rearrangement joins TRBV3-1 to TRBJ1-1; D is perhaps TRBD1 (5 bases). Germline V gives CDR1 LGHDT, CDR2 YNNKEL (reference sequence). The V and J ends lost 4 bases and 3 bases respectively, with 12 bases between them. The CDR3 length is 14 residues. CDR3 nucleotide sequence: TGTGCCAGCAGCCCCGCAGGGTGGTACACTGAAGCTTTCTTT. This sequence encodes CASSPAGWYTEAFF.

Ten or more counts support this clonotype. V is TRBV28 and J is TRBJ2-7; D unresolved. The CDR3 spans 13 residues. Per the germline V gene, CDR1 is MDHEN and CDR2 is SYDVKM. V lost 5 bases and J 3 bases, leaving 11 bases between the germline ends. CDR3 region: CASSRRGFYEQYF. In DNA form, the CDR3 reads TGTGCCAGCAGTCGGCGTGGATTCTACGAGCAGTACTTC.

This clonotype came up many times. This chain connects TRBV2 to TRBJ2-7, with D maybe TRBD2 (6 bases). Trimming took 4 bases from V and 3 from J, leaving 7 bases between them. The CDR3 runs to 12 residues. CDR1 SNHLY and CDR2 FYNNEI come from the germline V gene. The CDR3 region has the DNA TGTGCCAGCAGTGTGGGGGGCTACGAGCAGTACTTC. It specifies CASSVGGYEQYF.

This clonotype came up a few times. The rearrangement joins TRBV12-3 or TRBV12-4 to TRBJ2-5, with a tentative D call TRBD2 (7 bases). This CDR3 has 14 residues. With 7 bases removed from V and 3 bases from J, the gap between germline ends came to 15 bases. The CDR3 sequence: CASNTRGGEETQYF. In DNA, the CDR3 is TGTGCCAGCAATACGAGGGGGGGCGAAGAGACCCAGTACTTC.